This T cell receptor beta chain was found in a study of vaccination and CD4 T cells after COVID-19. Overall study results and limits: Convalescent patients saw a median about 85% of their reactive clones show up only after vaccination.

Cultured CD4+ T-cell DNA underwent Oncomine TCR Beta short-read sequencing. Genomic DNA was taken out of cultured CD4+ T cells by extraction. TCRdb used MiXCR to reprocess the PCR reads, holding one entry per CDR3 protein. The table shows about 16,000 distinct CDR3 sequences, with 35% to 45% occurring only once. Remarks on this clonotype: The target antigen is unknown.

Treatment meaning: 10-day PBMC culture with coronavirus spike peptide pools or control peptides (ViraFEST assay). V dropped 6 bases and J dropped 7; count of bases not matched to a gene: 4. Germline V gene lookup returns CDR1 SEHNR and CDR2 FQNEAQ (reference sequence). The CDR3 is made up of 13 amino acids. This receptor was taken from a human donor who received a COVID-19 vaccine. The material was CD4+ T cells from blood, cultured in vitro, obtained before SARS-CoV-2 vaccination. This chain uses TRBV7-9 with TRBJ2-1; TRBD2 aligns across 9 bases. The CDR3 reads CASRNSGGNEQFF. CDR3 sequence (DNA): TGTGCCAGCAGGAATAGCGGGGGAAATGAGCAGTTCTTC.